Listed below are T cell receptor beta chains from one sample, sequenced in a study of T-cell reconstitution after alpha-beta-depleted transplantation in children. TCRdb reprocessed the PCR reads with MiXCR, giving one entry per CDR3 protein. The data contain about 500,000 distinct CDR3 sequences, roughly 33% of them singletons. The starting material was PBMCs from the stem cell graft donor, obtained from the stem cell graft. Every receptor here comes from a human donor who donated a stem cell graft to a child with aplastic anemia. The CDR3 runs from the conserved cysteine through the conserved F or W. The D gene is left open where the match is weak. Some rows have no size entry. The others give once, few or many, or a class for an expanded clone.

NA	NA	TRBV5-8	TRBJ2-3	CANTIRRGRGTDTQYF	TGTGCCAACACCATAAGGAGAGGGCGAGGGACAGATACGCAGTATTTT
few	NA	TRBV7-9	TRBJ1-1	CASSMGQVGEAFF	TGTGCCAGCAGCATGGGGCAAGTGGGAGAAGCTTTCTTT
NA	NA	TRBV19	TRBJ1-1	CASRGLTVHEAFF	TGTGCCAGTAGAGGTTTGACAGTCCATGAAGCTTTCTTT
NA	NA	TRBV6-6	TRBJ1-1	CASKRMNTEAFF	TGTGCCAGCAAGCGCATGAACACTGAAGCTTTCTTT
NA	NA	TRBV28	TRBJ1-4	CAVRAEAKLFF	TGTGCCGTCCGGGCGGAGGCAAAACTGTTTTTT
NA	TRBD1	TRBV29-1	TRBJ2-7	CSVEPIQGAYEQYF	TGCAGCGTCGAGCCAATACAGGGGGCCTACGAGCAGTACTTC
NA	NA	TRBV27	TRBJ2-7	CASSFRSTYEQYF	TGTGCCAGCAGTTTCCGTTCCACCTACGAGCAGTACTTC
few	TRBD1	TRBV5-1	TRBJ2-2	CASSFLQGTGELFF	TGCGCCAGCAGCTTCCTACAGGGGACCGGGGAGCTGTTTTTT
NA	NA	TRBV12-3/TRBV12-4	TRBJ2-3	CASSTRRGLSTDTQYF	TGTGCCAGCAGCACACGCCGTGGATTAAGCACAGATACGCAGTATTTT
NA	NA	TRBV4-2	TRBJ2-3	CASSQDLAASTDTQYF	TGCGCCAGCAGCCAAGATTTGGCAGCTAGCACAGATACGCAGTATTTT
few	NA	TRBV5-1	TRBJ1-2	CASSVREDYGYTF	TGCGCCAGCAGCGTCCGGGAAGACTATGGCTACACCTTC
NA	NA	TRBV5-1	TRBJ1-1	CASSYLRVMNTEAFF	TGCGCCAGCAGCTACCTCAGGGTCATGAACACTGAAGCTTTCTTT
few	NA	TRBV12-3/TRBV12-4	TRBJ1-2	CASSLTVGVPSGYTF	TGTGCCAGCAGTTTAACCGTGGGGGTCCCCTCTGGCTACACCTTC
few	TRBD1	TRBV18	TRBJ1-1	CASERDRDTEAFF	TGTGCCAGCGAAAGGGACAGGGACACTGAAGCTTTCTTT
few	NA	TRBV5-1	TRBJ1-1	CASSFARGGSVNTEAFF	TGCGCCAGCAGCTTCGCCCGCGGGGGGAGCGTGAACACTGAAGCTTTCTTT